What follows are 4 T cell receptor beta chains derived from one specimen sequenced in a study of identifying expanded T cells in peripheral blood. Using immunoSEQ multiplex PCR, the repertoire was profiled, and TCRdb retains in-frame clones only, with some absent. Of about 94,000 clones in the sample, 88% were seen once. Sequenced: blood. The source is a person aged 18 to 69 in good health.

The V and J genes are TRBV10-2 and TRBJ2-3; unclear D gene. Germline V CDR1 and CDR2: WSHSY, SAAADI. The CDR3 has 13 residues. V was shortened by 4 bases and J by 1 base, with 6 bases between the two germline ends. The CDR3 nucleotides read TGCGCCAGCAGTGCGTTTCGCACAGATACGCAGTATTTT. This gives the protein CASSAFRTDTQYF.

The gene calls are TRBV7-3 and TRBJ2-1; D not certain. This CDR3 has 14 amino acids. Trimming removed 4 bases from V and 7 bases from J, with 14 bases in between. CDR1 SGHTA and CDR2 FQGTGA come from the germline V gene. The CDR3 bases are TGTGCCAGCAGCTCCGCGGTCGTCGGGAATGAGCAGTTCTTC. Amino acid sequence: CASSSAVVGNEQFF.

The chain couples TRBV7-2 to TRBJ1-5, with D tentatively TRBD1 (6 bases). Looked up from germline, CDR1 is SGHTA and CDR2 is FQGNSA. This CDR3 region has 19 residues. Trimming stripped 5 bases from V and 7 bases from J, with 30 bases between. CDR3 nucleotide sequence: TGTGCCAGCAGCCTCCAGGTTGGGACACTCCGCTCGGGGAAACAGCCCCAGCATTTT. It yields the protein CASSLQVGTLRSGKQPQHF.

This chain's CDR3 is CASSPGSTLRNTIYF. The CDR3 DNA is TGTGCCAGCAGCCCCGGATCTACGCTCCGAAACACCATATATTTT. The chain joins TRBV7-9 to TRBJ1-3; D unclear. The germline gives CDR1 SEHNR, CDR2 FQNEAQ (reference sequence). The CDR3 covers 15 residues. The V end lost 5 bases, the J end lost 5 bases, and 16 bases lay between the germline ends.